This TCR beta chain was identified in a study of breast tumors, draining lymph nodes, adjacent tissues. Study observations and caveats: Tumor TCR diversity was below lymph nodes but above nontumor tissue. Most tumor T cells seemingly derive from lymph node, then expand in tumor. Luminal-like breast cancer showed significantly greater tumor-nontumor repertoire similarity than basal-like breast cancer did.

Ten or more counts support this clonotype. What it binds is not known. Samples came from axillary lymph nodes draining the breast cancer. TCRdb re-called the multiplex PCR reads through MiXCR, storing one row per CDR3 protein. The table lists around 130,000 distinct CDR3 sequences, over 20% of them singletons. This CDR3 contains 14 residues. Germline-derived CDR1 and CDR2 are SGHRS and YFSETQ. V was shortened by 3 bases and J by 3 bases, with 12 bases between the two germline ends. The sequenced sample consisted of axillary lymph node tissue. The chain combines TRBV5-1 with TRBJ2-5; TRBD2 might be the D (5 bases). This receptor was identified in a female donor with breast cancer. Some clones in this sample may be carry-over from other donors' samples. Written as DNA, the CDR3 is TGCGCCAGCAGCTCTGGAGGTGGGGAAGAGACCCAGTACTTC. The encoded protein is CASSSGGGEETQYF.